The T cell receptor (beta chain) described here comes from a study of immune evolution from preneoplasia to lung adenocarcinoma. This clone has just a few counts. Its antigen remains unidentified. Patients had resection in Japan or China between the mid-2010s and the late 2010s. The study, taken as a whole, reports: Clonality was highest in normal lung, lower in later-stage lesions apparently.

The assay was immunoSEQ multiplex PCR, and TCRdb's table has in-frame clones only and misses some. The profile covers a few thousand clones, with 80% to 90% appearing a single time and about 2.5% taken by the ten largest. Germline CDR1 reads SGHNT; CDR2 reads YYREEE (reference sequence). The CDR3 spans 15 residues. Trimming cost V 4 bases and J 5 bases; bases outside gene matches: 6. The sequence derives from a person aged 65-85 years with lung adenocarcinoma. The J gene is TRBJ1-4, the V gene TRBV5-4; 9 nucleotides agree with TRBD1. The sequenced material came from FFPE atypical adenomatous hyperplasia tissue from the lung. Subset indicated: atypical adenomatous hyperplasia (AAH), lung preneoplasia. The CDR3 coding sequence is TGTGCCAGCAGCAGCAACAGGGGGCTGAATGAAAAACTGTTTTTT. It yields the protein CASSSNRGLNEKLFF.